This TCR beta chain was obtained from a study of control samples from healthy donors and cancer patients. Trimming shortened V by 1 base and J by 1 base, and 10 bases separated the two germline ends. Germline assignment: CDR1 ENHRY and CDR2 SYGVKD. The CDR3 sequence is 15 residues long. Assay: immunoSEQ multiplex PCR; the TCRdb copy retains only in-frame clones and omits some. Of around 130,000 clones listed, over 85% are singletons. The chain joins TRBV10-3 to TRBJ1-1, with a tentative D call TRBD1 (6 bases). The sequenced sample consisted of blood. This sequence originates from a man aged 30 to 39 in good health. The DNA for the CDR3 is TGTGCCATCAGTGAGTTACAGGGTTGGAACACTGAAGCTTTCTTT. It is translated as CAISELQGWNTEAFF.